What follows is one T cell receptor (beta chain) and its context. In the original analysis: Quantification of nucleated cells was approximated via reference gene primer amplification. The data were produced by immunoSEQ multiplex PCR, yet TCRdb's version contains in-frame clones alone and is incomplete. V, J and clone size were drawn from that table, and D and trimming were deduced from the DNA. The sample consists of nearly 200,000 clones, 86% of them appearing once. This entry comes from a study of blood T cell repertoires in COVID-19. Sequenced sample: peripheral blood. The clonotype was recovered from a woman in her 70s with acute or convalescent COVID-19.

The CDR3 spells CSARPGKEFF. The CDR3 region has the DNA TGCAGTGCTAGACCGGGAAAAGAGTTCTTC. The rearrangement joins TRBV20-1 to TRBJ2-1; the D gene is possibly TRBD2 (5 bases). The CDR3 loop spans 10 amino acids. Germline CDR1 reads DFQATT; CDR2 reads SNEGSKA (reference sequence). The ends were cut back, 2 bases at V and 14 bases at J, with 10 bases in the middle.